This TCR beta chain was found in a study of human T cells and chemical hapten exposure. General study results and limits: PT1 expanded TCR counts correlated positively with patch test score.

The CDR3 spans 13 residues. V gave up 5 bases and J gave up 0 bases, with 7 bases separating them. Germline loops: CDR1 MNHEY, CDR2 SVGAGI. The time point denotes: pre-sensitization, week 0. Sample treatment: therapeutic diphenylcyclopropenone sensitization with weekly scalp DPC. This clonotype was found many times. Its antigen is unknown. A single record per CDR3 protein comes from TCRdb applying MiXCR to the RACE reads. The sample contains roughly 380,000 distinct CDR3 sequences, 5.1% of which appear only once. This chain connects TRBV6-5 to TRBJ2-5; no firm D call. This sequence originates from a woman between 45 and 65 years old with alopecia areata. Some clones in this sample may be carry-over from other donors' samples. The specimen comprised whole blood, sampled in connection with sensitization to the hapten diphenylcyclopropenone (DPC). CDR3 bases: TGTGCCAGCAGTACGGTGTACCAAGAGACCCAGTACTTC. As protein: CASSTVYQETQYF.